This T cell receptor beta chain emerged from a study of regulatory T cells in long-lasting Graves disease. Looked up from germline, CDR1 is SGHNT and CDR2 is YENEEA. V lost 5 bases and J lost 8, with 10 bases in between. The CDR3 is made up of 12 amino acids. In its sample, this clonotype was seen many times. The antigen is not known. General study findings and limits: Persistent disease showed a preference for TRBV28, TRBJ1-2 and TRBJ2-5.

Time point meaning: newly diagnosed GD, antithyroid drugs for less than 3 months. Extracted RNA from PBMCs served as the source of the TCR library. In building TCR beta libraries, iRepertoire HTBI primers were used together with Arm-PCR of CDR3 regions. TCRdb re-called the multiplex PCR reads with MiXCR, one entry per CDR3 protein. Here the sample spans almost 450,000 distinct CDR3 sequences, roughly 15% being singletons. This sample was shared with a second study, whose subject was T cells in Graves' hyperthyroidism and ophthalmopathy. This second report adds: The model anticipated ophthalmopathy a median around 6 months pre-onset.

V gene TRBV11-3 combines with J gene TRBJ2-1; D is unresolved. Source: peripheral blood mononuclear cells (PBMCs), taken at new diagnosis, from a patient treated with antithyroid drugs. The TCR originated in a woman aged 25 to 39 with Graves disease. The CDR3 is CASSPDTDEQFF. CDR3 bases: TGTGCCAGCAGCCCAGATACCGATGAGCAGTTCTTC.